This TCR beta chain stems from a study of blood T cells in healthy people across ages. Findings and caveats of the study: Estimated diversity across one million T cells was deemed an underestimate. TCR beta diversity, measured per million T cells, fell in a roughly linear way with age.

Notes on this clonotype: Its matching antigen is unknown.

With a J-beta primer mix and a sample-barcoded 5' primer, a second PCR ran roughly 6 to 12 cycles. In TCRdb, the 5' RACE reads were re-called with MiXCR into one record per CDR3 protein. The repertoire has about 670,000 distinct CDR3 sequences, approximately 52% of them found once; the top ten carry roughly 14%. The sample comprised blood. This TCR was recovered from a woman older than 75 in good health.

As DNA, the CDR3 is TGCAGTGCTAGGGAGCTTACCTACGAGCAGTACTTC. Its protein product is CSARELTYEQYF. This chain links TRBV20-1 with TRBJ2-4; D uncertain. The DNA end is more similar to TRBJ2-7, so the J call may be wrong. The CDR3 extends over 12 amino acids. Germline assignment: CDR1 DFQATT and CDR2 SNEGSKA (reference sequence).